These 15 T cell receptor beta chains share one sample of origin, sequenced in a study of T-cell memory formation after mild COVID-19. MiXCR, run by TCRdb on the 5' RACE reads, gives a single entry per CDR3 protein. The table includes approximately 410,000 distinct CDR3 sequences, less than 25% detected once. The sequenced material came from PBMCs or a T cell subset sorted from them (not recorded which). These receptors were obtained from an adult woman who had mild COVID-19 (a few samples of this study predate the infection). Cell type and time point are not known.

The chain is built from TRBV11-3 and TRBJ2-2, with D tentatively TRBD2 (6 bases). The germline gives CDR1 SGHNT, CDR2 YENEEA. This CDR3 spans 15 amino acids. The V and J ends lost 5 bases and 6 bases respectively, with 16 bases between them. The CDR3 DNA sequence: TGTGCCAGCAGCCACCGGGACTCCCGAGCCGGGGAGCTGTTTTTT. It translates to CASSHRDSRAGELFF.

In this sample, this clonotype turned up a few times. V usage is TRBV28 and J usage is TRBJ2-7; D ambiguous. Trimming shortened V by 4 bases and J by 7 bases, and 8 bases separated the two germline ends. Germline CDR1 reads MDHEN; CDR2 reads SYDVKM. The CDR3 spans 11 residues. The CDR3 DNA reads as TGTGCCAGCAGTTGGTTTGGAGAGCAGTACTTC. This codes for CASSWFGEQYF. Based on the CDR3 plus reference TRBV28 and TRBJ2-7, the full variable domain is DVKVTQSSRYLVKRTGEKVFLECVQDMDHENMFWYRQDPGLGLRLIYFSYDVKMKEKGDIPEGYSVSREKKERFSLILESASTNQTSMYLCASSWFGEQYFGPGTRLTVT.

This clonotype turned up a few times. The CDR3 loop reads CASSWGDSEAETQYF. CDR3 nucleotide sequence: TGCGCCAGCAGCTGGGGGGACTCAGAAGCGGAGACCCAGTACTTC. The chain employs TRBV5-1 and TRBJ2-5; D possibly corresponds to TRBD2 (6 bases). The CDR3 runs to 15 residues. Germline loops: CDR1 SGHRS, CDR2 YFSETQ. Trimming shortened V by 3 bases and J by 5 bases, and 17 bases separated the two germline ends.

In its sample, this clonotype was seen many times. The chain carries TRBV5-1 and TRBJ2-5; 9 bases are a match to TRBD1. The CDR3 spans 14 residues. V lost 4 bases to trimming and J lost 1 base; unmatched junction nucleotides: 2. The germline gives CDR1 SGHRS, CDR2 YFSETQ. CDR3 nucleotide sequence: TGCGCCAGCAGCAAGGGACAGGGCCAAGAGACCCAGTACTTC. Amino acid sequence: CASSKGQGQETQYF.

The gene calls are TRBV10-3 and TRBJ2-7; possible D gene TRBD1, 5 bases. The CDR3 loop spans 12 amino acids. The V gene lost 8 bases and the J gene lost 4 bases, with 12 bases spanning the gap. Germline CDR1 is ENHRY and CDR2 is SYGVKD. As DNA, the CDR3 is TGTGCCATCTCCGACAGAGAGTACGAGCAGTACTTC. The encoded protein is CAISDREYEQYF.

This clonotype was seen a handful of times. V gene TRBV7-9 combines with J gene TRBJ2-7, with D tentatively TRBD2 (5 bases). The CDR3 has 12 amino acids. Germline CDR1 reads SEHNR; CDR2 reads FQNEAQ (reference sequence). V was trimmed by 5 bases and J by 6 bases, leaving 11 bases between them. The CDR3 sequence is CASSKDLAEQYF. The CDR3 region has the DNA TGTGCCAGCAGCAAGGACTTGGCCGAGCAGTACTTC.

The genes are TRBV5-1 and TRBJ2-2; 9 bases match TRBD2. J was trimmed by 4 bases and V by 2 bases; bases with no gene match: 9. The CDR3 consists of 17 residues. The germline CDR1 and CDR2 sequences are SGHRS and YFSETQ. CDR3 DNA sequence: TGCGCCAGCAGCTTTACATCTCTAGCGGGACGCACCGGGGAGCTGTTTTTT. It yields the protein CASSFTSLAGRTGELFF.

J is TRBJ2-1 and V is TRBV5-1; no reliable D call. The germline V gene encodes CDR1 SGHRS and CDR2 YFSETQ. V lost 0 bases and J lost 7, with 11 bases in between. CDR3 length: 14 residues. Here the CDR3 reads CASSLAHERNEQFF. In nucleotides, the CDR3 is TGCGCCAGCAGCTTGGCCCACGAGAGGAATGAGCAGTTCTTC.

This clonotype was observed a handful of times. V is TRBV12-3 or TRBV12-4 and J is TRBJ1-2, with a possible D match to TRBD1 (5 bases). Trimming removed 5 bases at V and 0 bases at J, with 19 bases between. The CDR3 is made up of 17 amino acids. The CDR3 spells CASSQWTSNFPNYGYTF. The DNA of the CDR3 is TGTGCCAGCAGTCAGTGGACATCCAACTTCCCTAACTATGGCTACACCTTC.

The chain employs TRBV24-1 and TRBJ2-1, with 14 nucleotides matching TRBD2. The CDR3 has 19 residues. The junction had 15 bases not matched to a gene; V was cut back by 4 bases and J by 8 bases. CDR1 and CDR2 from the germline V gene are KGHDR and SFDVKD. CDR3 residues: CATSDSLEGLAGDGHEQFF. In nucleotides, the CDR3 is TGTGCCACCAGTGACTCGCTAGAGGGACTAGCGGGAGATGGTCATGAGCAGTTCTTC.

The rearrangement joins TRBV20-1 to TRBJ1-2; 8 nucleotides agree with TRBD1. The CDR3 is 14 amino acids. The J segment lost 8 bases and the V segment lost 2 bases, leaving 10 bases of the junction unmatched. The germline CDR1 and CDR2 sequences are DFQATT and SNEGSKA (reference sequence). This CDR3 is CSARTGTGPEGYTF. CDR3 bases: TGCAGTGCTAGAACAGGGACAGGTCCTGAAGGCTACACCTTC.

On this clonotype: One end of the junction is discordant with germline, which a read error may explain. The gene calls are TRBV4-1 and TRBJ2-5, with D perhaps matching TRBD2 (5 bases). CDR1 is MGHRA, CDR2 YSYEKL, per germline. The CDR3 length is 14 residues. This CDR3 is CSSSQDALSGTQYF. CDR3 in DNA: TGCTCCAGCAGCCAAGATGCGCTAAGCGGGACCCAGTACTTC.

There are a few counts of this clonotype. The J gene is TRBJ2-1, the V gene TRBV28; 7 positions match TRBD2. The ends lost 7 bases at V and 5 bases at J; junction bases unmatched: 11. Germline V lookup: CDR1 MDHEN, CDR2 SYDVKM. The CDR3 consists of 15 residues. CDR3 DNA sequence: TGTGCCAGCACTACCCGGCCTAGCGGTCACAATGAGCAGTTCTTC. Protein sequence: CASTTRPSGHNEQFF.

This clonotype occurred a few times. V is TRBV30 and J is TRBJ2-1, with no clear D. Deletions cut 5 bases from V and 7 bases from J, with 15 bases between. The CDR3 runs to 13 residues. Germline-derived CDR1 and CDR2 are GTSNPN and SVGIG (reference sequence). CDR3 in amino acids: CAWAPGVGNEQFF. CDR3 bases: TGTGCCTGGGCCCCTGGGGTCGGGAATGAGCAGTTCTTC.

This clonotype turned up a few times. CDR3 sequence (DNA): TGTGCCACCCGAAGAGCGGGGGGAGGCACAGATACGCAGTATTTT. It translates to CATRRAGGGTDTQYF. The rearrangement joins TRBV6-2 or TRBV6-3 to TRBJ2-3; 9 positions agree with TRBD2. The trim removed 10 bases at V and 1 base at J, leaving 9 bases unmatched. This CDR3 is built from 15 residues. Germline CDR1 MNHEY, CDR2 SVGEGT.